These 21 T cell receptor beta chains share one sample of origin, sequenced in a study of tumor T cells in aggressive B-cell lymphoma (dated by TCRdb to 2017 to 2019). Receptors were amplified or captured by the immunoSEQ multiplex PCR assay. TCRdb carries this immuneACCESS record with in-frame sequences only. Its versions omit some clonotypes, under half of them owing to an unresolved V gene in the studies checked, with the rest unexplained. For this sample there are 2,000 to 3,000 clones; around 93% appear just once. Around 4.5% of the sample belongs to the ten largest clones. Sequencing was performed on tumor tissue. All receptors come from an adult with diffuse large B cell lymphoma.

The V and J genes are TRBV9 and TRBJ2-2; 9 bases match TRBD1. The germline V gene has CDR1 SGDLS and CDR2 YYNGEE. The CDR3 is 17 amino acids. Trimming removed 4 bases from V and 1 base from J; junction bases left unmatched: 8. The CDR3 is CASSTPGQGLNTGELFF. The CDR3, as DNA: TGTGCCAGCAGCACCCCCGGACAGGGGTTGAACACCGGGGAGCTGTTTTTT.

J is TRBJ2-1 and V is TRBV4-1, with 7 bases identical to TRBD2. The CDR3 is 15 amino acids. Germline loops: CDR1 MGHRA, CDR2 YSYEKL. V was clipped by 5 bases and J by 1 base; unmatched bases: 5. The CDR3 sequence is CASSSSGVSYNEQFF. The CDR3 bases are TGCGCCAGCAGCAGCAGCGGGGTTTCCTACAATGAGCAGTTCTTC.

This sequence joins TRBV27 and TRBJ1-2, with a tentative D call TRBD1 (5 bases). Germline CDR1 and CDR2: MNHEY and SMNVEV (reference sequence). V lost 2 bases and J 5 bases, leaving 12 bases between the germline ends. This CDR3 comprises 14 residues. In DNA form, the CDR3 reads TGTGCCAGCAGTTTAGGGGGACTCCCGTATGGCTACACCTTC. It codes for CASSLGGLPYGYTF.

This clone was seen only once. V and J are TRBV27 and TRBJ1-6; the match to TRBD1 covers 7 bases. Germline CDR1 and CDR2: MNHEY and SMNVEV (reference sequence). The CDR3 has 14 residues. Trimming cost V 2 bases and J 8 bases; bases outside gene matches: 3. The CDR3 loop is CASSLDRDHSPLHF. CDR3 nucleotides: TGTGCCAGCAGTTTAGACAGGGACCATTCACCCCTCCACTTT.

The rearrangement joins TRBV7-7 to TRBJ2-3; TRBD1 matches 10 bases. V shed 5 bases and J 2 bases; nucleotides not matched to a gene: 7. The CDR3 has 16 amino acids. In germline, CDR1 is SSHAT, CDR2 FNYEAQ (reference sequence). Here the CDR3 reads CASSRGQGGFTDTQYF. The CDR3 nucleotides read TGTGCCAGCAGCCGTGGACAGGGGGGTTTCACAGATACGCAGTATTTT.

V usage is TRBV7-3 and J usage is TRBJ2-3; 14 bases line up with TRBD2. Germline CDR1 reads SGHTA; CDR2 reads FQGTGA. CDR3 length equals 17 residues. Trimming took 2 bases from V and 4 from J; bases not matched to a gene: 5. The CDR3 DNA reads TGTGCCAGCAGCTTAGCGACTAGCGGGGGGGCGTCAGATACGCAGTATTTT. Its protein product is CASSLATSGGASDTQYF.

V is TRBV7-8 and J is TRBJ2-2, with D hard to call. Germline CDR1 reads SGHVS; CDR2 reads FQNEAQ. V gave up 5 bases and J gave up 4 bases, with 11 bases separating them. The CDR3 has 14 residues. The CDR3 DNA follows: TGTGCCAGCAGCCAAGAAAGGAGCACCGGGGAGCTGTTTTTT. It specifies CASSQERSTGELFF.

There are a few counts of this clone. The chain is built from TRBV29-1 and TRBJ1-5, with D perhaps TRBD1 (5 bases). CDR3 length: 11 amino acids. The germline gives CDR1 SQVTM, CDR2 ANQGSEA. V lost 4 bases to trimming and J lost 5 bases, with 6 bases between them. The CDR3 DNA reads as TGCAGCGTTGGGGGGGATCAGCCCCAGCATTTT. Its protein is CSVGGDQPQHF. Supplemented by reference TRBV29-1 and TRBJ1-5, the full variable domain reads SAVISQKPSRDICQRGTSLTIQCQVDSQVTMMFWYRQQPGQSLTLIATANQGSEATYESGFVIDKFPISRPNLTFSTLTVSNMSPEDSSIYLCSVGGDQPQHFGDGTRLSIL.

This chain connects TRBV6-5 to TRBJ1-1; tentatively, D is TRBD1 (5 bases). Germline V gives CDR1 MNHEY, CDR2 SVGAGI. Trimming stripped 5 bases from V and 4 bases from J, with 17 bases between. The CDR3 has 15 amino acids. The DNA for the CDR3 is TGTGCCAGCAGTAGAGGGGACTTATGGACCACTGAAGCTTTCTTT. Its translation: CASSRGDLWTTEAFF.

The rearrangement links TRBV2 to TRBJ2-5, with TRBD2 identical over 12 bases. With V trimmed by 11 bases and J by 5 bases, 6 bases remained unmatched. CDR1 SNHLY and CDR2 FYNNEI come from the germline V gene. CDR3 length: 13 amino acids. The CDR3 loop reads CAAASGGAETQYF. The CDR3 DNA reads as TGTGCCGCGGCTAGCGGGGGGGCCGAGACCCAGTACTTC.

This rearrangement joins TRBV21-1 to TRBJ1-6. TRBV21-1 is classified as a pseudogene. The CDR3 loop spans 13 amino acids. DNA for the CDR3: TGTTGCTTGGGGAGACCCTGGAATTCACCCCTCCACTTT. It specifies CCLGRPWNSPLHF.

The chain links TRBV2 to TRBJ2-1; 12 bases fit TRBD2. The V gene end was trimmed by 6 bases and the J gene end by 5 bases; junction bases not matched to a gene: 5. Germline values: CDR1 SNHLY, CDR2 FYNNEI. The CDR3 length is 15 residues. CDR3 loop: CASSPTSGGNNEQFF. CDR3 in DNA: TGTGCCAGCAGCCCGACTAGCGGGGGAAACAATGAGCAGTTCTTC.

The rearrangement joins TRBV9 to TRBJ2-3; 13 positions match TRBD2. Germline V gene sequence: CDR1 SGDLS, CDR2 YYNGEE. Trimming cost V 4 bases and J 5 bases; bases outside gene matches: 4. The CDR3 contains 15 residues. The CDR3: CASSTSGRVGDTQYF. For the CDR3, the DNA is TGTGCCAGCAGCACTAGCGGGAGGGTAGGAGATACGCAGTATTTT.

CDR3 coding DNA: TGTGCCAGTGGTGCCCCCCTCGGGACAGTCTATGGCTACACCTTC. Translated: CASGAPLGTVYGYTF. This chain links TRBV19 with TRBJ1-2; 7 nucleotides align to TRBD1. Germline CDR1 reads LNHDA; CDR2 reads SQIVND (reference sequence). This CDR3 is 15 amino acids long. V lost 8 bases and J lost 4; bases outside the gene matches: 13.

This chain joins TRBV5-4 and TRBJ2-1; maybe TRBD2 (6 bases). Germline loops: CDR1 SGHNT, CDR2 YYREEE (reference sequence). Trimming pared 0 bases from V and 4 bases from J, leaving 8 bases between. The CDR3 is 14 residues long. CDR3 bases: TGTGCCAGCAGCTTGGAAGCGGGTTACAATGAGCAGTTCTTC. Encoded protein: CASSLEAGYNEQFF. Together with reference TRBV5-4 and TRBJ2-1, the CDR3 gives the full variable domain: ETGVTQSPTHLIKTRGQQVTLRCSSQSGHNTVSWYQQALGQGPQFIFQYYREEENGRGNFPPRFSGLQFPNYSSELNVNALELDDSALYLCASSLEAGYNEQFFGPGTRLTVL.

This sequence joins TRBV30 and TRBJ1-1; a weak D match, TRBD1 (5 bases). V shed 1 base and J shed 4 bases, with 10 bases lying between them. The CDR3 loop spans 13 amino acids. CDR1 and CDR2 (germline): GTSNPN, SVGIG (reference sequence). Here the CDR3 DNA reads TGTGCCTGGAGTGGGGCGGGGCCCACTGAAGCTTTCTTT. This sequence encodes CAWSGAGPTEAFF. Full variable domain (rest looked up from reference TRBV30 and TRBJ1-1): SQTIHQWPATLVQPVGSPLSLECTVEGTSNPNLYWYRQAAGRGLQLLFYSVGIGQISSEVPQNLSASRPQDRQFILSSKKLLLSDSGFYLCAWSGAGPTEAFFGQGTRLTVV.

The CDR3 sequence: CASSLSGQGETQYF. CDR3 bases: TGTGCCAGCAGCTTATCCGGACAGGGGGAGACCCAGTACTTC. V and J are TRBV7-3 and TRBJ2-5, with 9 bases aligning to TRBD1. The V segment lost 2 bases and the J segment 5 bases; nucleotides outside the gene matches: 3. This CDR3 region has 14 residues. Germline assignment: CDR1 SGHTA and CDR2 FQGTGA.

This chain links TRBV6-5 with TRBJ2-7, with 7 nucleotides matching TRBD2. Germline CDR1 and CDR2: MNHEY and SVGAGI. This CDR3 is built from 14 residues. V trimming: 6 bases; J trimming: 3 bases; junction bases outside the gene matches: 8. The CDR3 DNA reads TGTGCCAGCAGCTCGGTGGGGGGGGGCTACGAGCAGTACTTC. Its protein is CASSSVGGGYEQYF.

This clone was detected a few times. This chain links TRBV4-3 with TRBJ2-7, with 8 nucleotides matching TRBD2. The germline gives CDR1 LGHNA, CDR2 YSLEER. The CDR3 spans 12 residues. The CDR3 DNA is TGCTTTTGTGGGGGACTAGGGCAAGAGCAGTACTTC. This sequence encodes CFCGGLGQEQYF.

The genes are TRBV5-1 and TRBJ1-2, with 7 bases matching TRBD1. Germline CDR1 reads SGHRS; CDR2 reads YFSETQ. The CDR3 covers 14 residues. The J segment lost 12 bases and the V segment lost 0 bases, leaving 11 bases of the junction unmatched. DNA of the CDR3: TGCGCCAGCAGCTTGGAACGCAGGGGGTGGGCGGACACCTTC. It encodes CASSLERRGWADTF.

This chain connects TRBV7-8 to TRBJ1-1, with D hard to call. From germline, CDR1 is SGHVS and CDR2 FQNEAQ. Trimming took 5 bases from V and 6 from J, leaving 16 bases between them. The CDR3 is made up of 14 amino acids. The CDR3 DNA is TGTGCCAGCAGCCGGCTGGGAGTGAGGGCTGAAGCTTTCTTT. Protein sequence: CASSRLGVRAEAFF.